The table lists the clone carrying this T cell receptor (beta chain) with many counts. Its specificity is not known. Germline V gene sequence: CDR1 LGHNA, CDR2 YNFKEQ. V lost 0 bases, J lost 3 bases, and 10 bases lay in between. The CDR3 is made up of 15 amino acids. These data originate in a study of T cell repertoires in cytomegalovirus infection. In the study overall: Public TCR beta signatures were indicative of both CMV infection and a matching HLA type.

MiXCR, run by TCRdb on the reads, gives a single entry per CDR3 protein. The sample shows over 450,000 distinct CDR3 sequences, roughly 10% of them seen only once. Findings and limits, study-wide: CMV-specific HLA-C-restricted TCR beta clonotypes dominated the ex vivo response.

This sequence joins TRBV4-2 and TRBJ2-3; D not resolved. This clonotype originated in a human donor in good health (CMV status not recorded). Some clones in this sample may be carry-over from other donors' samples. Material for sequencing was PBMCs. In nucleotides, the CDR3 is TGTGCCAGCAGCCAAGATCAAAGTCAAACAGATACGCAGTATTTT. As protein: CASSQDQSQTDTQYF.